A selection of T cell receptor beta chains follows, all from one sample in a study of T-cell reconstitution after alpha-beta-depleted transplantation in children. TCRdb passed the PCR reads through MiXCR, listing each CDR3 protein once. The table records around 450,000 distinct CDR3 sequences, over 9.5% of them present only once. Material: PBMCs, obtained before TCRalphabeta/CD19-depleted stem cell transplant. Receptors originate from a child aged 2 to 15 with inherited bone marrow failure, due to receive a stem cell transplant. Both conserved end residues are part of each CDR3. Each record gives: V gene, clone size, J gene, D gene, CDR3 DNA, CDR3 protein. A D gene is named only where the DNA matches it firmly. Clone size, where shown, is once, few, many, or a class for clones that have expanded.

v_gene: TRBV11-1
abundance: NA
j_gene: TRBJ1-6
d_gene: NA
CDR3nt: TGTGCCAGCAGCTCTTTTATACCCGGGAATCTAAAGAGCTCCTATAATTCACCCCTCCACTTT
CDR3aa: CASSSFIPGNLKSSYNSPLHF

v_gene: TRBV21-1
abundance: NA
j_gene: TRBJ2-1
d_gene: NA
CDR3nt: TGTGCCAGCAGCAATGGCGGGAGCCCCTACAATGAGCAGTTCTTC
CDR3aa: CASSNGGSPYNEQFF

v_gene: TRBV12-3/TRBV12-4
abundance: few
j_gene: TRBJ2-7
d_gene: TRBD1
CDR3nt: TGTGCCAGCAGTTCTAACAGGGGGCAGATCTACGAGCAGTACTTC
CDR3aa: CASSSNRGQIYEQYF

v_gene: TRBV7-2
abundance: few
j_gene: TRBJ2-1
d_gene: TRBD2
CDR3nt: TGTGCCAGCAGCCTGCGGGGGGGAACCAATGAGCAGTTCTTC
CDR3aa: CASSLRGGTNEQFF

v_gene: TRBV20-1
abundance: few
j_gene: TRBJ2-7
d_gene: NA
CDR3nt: TGCAGTGCTAGAGACCCGGCGGGGGCGGGAGAGCAGTACTTC
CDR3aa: CSARDPAGAGEQYF

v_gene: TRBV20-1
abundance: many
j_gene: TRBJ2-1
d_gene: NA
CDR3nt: TGCAGTGCTAGGAGGCTAGCCATCTACAATGAGCAGTTCTTC
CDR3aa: CSARRLAIYNEQFF

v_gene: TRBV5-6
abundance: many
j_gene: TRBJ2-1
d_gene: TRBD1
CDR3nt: TGTGCCAGCAGCTTGTACAGGGGCCTCCTTAACTACAATGAGCAGTTCTTC
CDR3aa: CASSLYRGLLNYNEQFF

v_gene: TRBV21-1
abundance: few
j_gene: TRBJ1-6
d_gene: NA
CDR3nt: TGTGCCAGCAGCAAACCCCTTACAGGGAATTCACCCCTCCACTTT
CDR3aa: CASSKPLTGNSPLHF

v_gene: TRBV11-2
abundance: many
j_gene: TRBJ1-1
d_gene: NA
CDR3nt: TGTGCCAGCAGCGGAAGGGTGTATGGTTCGGACACTGAAGCTTTCTTT
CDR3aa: CASSGRVYGSDTEAFF

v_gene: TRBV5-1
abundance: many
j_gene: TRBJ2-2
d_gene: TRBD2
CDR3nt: TGCGCCAGCAGCTGGGAGGGGAGGAGCACCGGGGAGCTGTTTTTT
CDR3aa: CASSWEGRSTGELFF

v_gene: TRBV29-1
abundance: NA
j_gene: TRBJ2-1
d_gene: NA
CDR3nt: TGCAGCGTAGACCAGGGCTGGGGTGACAATGAGCAGTTCTTC
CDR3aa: CSVDQGWGDNEQFF

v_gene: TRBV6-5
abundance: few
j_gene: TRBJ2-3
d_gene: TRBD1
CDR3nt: TGTGCCAGCAGTTCCCTAGACAGGGGGCGCGGCACAGATACGCAGTATTTT
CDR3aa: CASSSLDRGRGTDTQYF

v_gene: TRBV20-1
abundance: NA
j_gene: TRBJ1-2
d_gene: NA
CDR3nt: TGCAGTGCTAGTCCCGGATATGGCTACACCTTC
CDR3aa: CSASPGYGYTF

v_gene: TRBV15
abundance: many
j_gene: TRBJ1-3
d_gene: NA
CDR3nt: TGTGCCACCAGCAGAGATCCAAGTAACACCATATATTTT
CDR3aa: CATSRDPSNTIYF

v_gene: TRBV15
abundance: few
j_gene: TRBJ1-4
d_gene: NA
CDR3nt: TGTGCCACCAGCAGAGATTTCGGGATCAATGAAAAACTGTTTTTT
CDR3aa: CATSRDFGINEKLFF

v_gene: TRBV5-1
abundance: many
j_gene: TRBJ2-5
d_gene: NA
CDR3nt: TGCGCCAGCAGCTTGAGTGGTTGGTCCGTCCTGCAAGAGACCCAGTACTTC
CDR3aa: CASSLSGWSVLQETQYF

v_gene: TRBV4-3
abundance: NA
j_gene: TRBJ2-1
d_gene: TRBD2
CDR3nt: TGCGCCAGCAGCCGACTAGCGGGAGGGACCCATGAGCAGTTCTTC
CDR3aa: CASSRLAGGTHEQFF

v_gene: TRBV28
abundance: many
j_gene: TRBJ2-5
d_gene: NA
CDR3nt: TGTGCCAGCAGTTGGAATCGGGACGAGGGAGGAGAGACCCAGTACTTC
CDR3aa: CASSWNRDEGGETQYF

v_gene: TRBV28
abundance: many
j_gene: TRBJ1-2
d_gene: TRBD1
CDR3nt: TGTGCCATTAACAGGGGGCATTATGGCTACACCTTC
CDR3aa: CAINRGHYGYTF

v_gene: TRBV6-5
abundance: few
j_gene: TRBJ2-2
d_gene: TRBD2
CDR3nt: TGTGCCAGCAGTTACTCAGCTAGCGGGAGCCTGAACACCGGGGAGCTGTTTTTT
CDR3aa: CASSYSASGSLNTGELFF

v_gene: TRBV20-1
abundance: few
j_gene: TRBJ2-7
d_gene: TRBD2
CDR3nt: TGCAGTGCTAGTAGGCGGGAGGGCCTAGAGGAGCAGTACTTC
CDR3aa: CSASRREGLEEQYF

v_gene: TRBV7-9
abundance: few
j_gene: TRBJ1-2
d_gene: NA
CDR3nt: TGTGCCAGCAGCTTACAGGGTGGATTCTATGGCTACACCTTC
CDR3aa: CASSLQGGFYGYTF